Sequencing of this T cell receptor (beta chain) was carried out in a study of shared clonotypes between healthy human individuals. At the level of the study: Per donor, CD8 memory used one plate, CD8 naive used two, CD4 memory used three and CD4 naive used three.

The CDR3 is 17 residues long. With V trimmed by 3 bases and J by 5 bases, 14 bases remained unmatched. Germline assignment: CDR1 KGHSH and CDR2 LQKENI. Naive CD8 cells comprised CD45RO-negative, CCR7-positively selected cells, excluding terminally differentiated effector memory CD45RA+ cells. Sequenced by immunoSEQ multiplex PCR; TCRdb stores in-frame clones only, minus some. The table includes 630,000 or so clones, roughly 98% detected once. Whole-study findings and limits: It was anticipated that sequencing depth would influence how many clonotypes donors shared. Clonotypes not shared had lower generation probabilities than those common to all four donors.

Regarding this clone: Its antigen remains unknown.

What was sequenced was naive CD8+ T cells sorted from blood. This receptor was taken from a man aged 25 to 40 in good health. The V and J genes are TRBV18 and TRBJ1-2; 8 positions match TRBD1. The CDR3 DNA reads TGTGCCAGCTCACCCATTGTATCGACAGGGGAAAAATATGGCTACACCTTC. This encodes CASSPIVSTGEKYGYTF.